This is a list of T cell receptor beta chains from one sample in a study of OX40 agonist ivuxolimab in advanced cancers. Sequencing used immunoSEQ multiplex PCR; TCRdb keeps in-frame clones, though not all of them. The sample holds about 89,000 clones, roughly 93% seen once. The starting material was CD4+ or CD8+ T cells sorted from blood, obtained in a trial of the OX40 agonist ivuxolimab. The receptors here all came from an adult with an advanced solid tumor such as melanoma, head and neck, liver or kidney cancer. CDR3s include the opening cysteine and the closing phenylalanine or tryptophan. Each record gives: J gene, D gene, V gene, clone size, CDR3 protein, CDR3 DNA. A D gene is named only where the DNA matches it firmly. Clone size is given for some rows only: seen once, a few or many times, or a class if the clone is expanded.

TRBJ2-2	TRBD1	TRBV7-3	few	CASSLPGTGDPGELFF	TGTGCCAGCAGCTTACCTGGGACAGGGGACCCCGGGGAGCTGTTTTTT
TRBJ2-7	TRBD2	TRBV9	.	CASSEGPGLAGGEQYF	TGTGCCAGCAGCGAGGGACCGGGACTAGCGGGAGGAGAGCAGTACTTC
TRBJ2-7	.	TRBV18	.	CASSLGGGYEQYF	TGTGCCAGCTCGCTTGGTGGCGGGTACGAGCAGTACTTC
TRBJ2-2	.	TRBV5-1	.	CASSLDSAPGELFF	TGCGCCAGCAGCTTGGATTCGGCCCCCGGGGAGCTGTTTTTT
TRBJ2-2	.	TRBV28	.	CASSSPGESNTGELFF	TGTGCCAGCAGTTCCCCCGGCGAATCGAACACCGGGGAGCTGTTTTTT
TRBJ1-5	.	TRBV4-3	.	CASSQDPQPDQPQHF	TGCGCCAGCAGCCAAGATCCACAGCCCGATCAGCCCCAGCATTTT
TRBJ2-5	.	TRBV28	.	CASSPGPQETQYF	TGTGCCAGCAGTCCAGGGCCTCAAGAGACCCAGTACTTC
TRBJ2-5	TRBD1	TRBV5-1	.	CASSPDRGQETQYF	TGCGCCAGCAGCCCAGACAGGGGCCAAGAGACCCAGTACTTC
TRBJ2-5	.	TRBV29-1	.	CSVAGLIQETQYF	TGCAGCGTTGCTGGACTAATCCAAGAGACCCAGTACTTC
TRBJ1-3	.	TRBV30	.	CAWSEQAGNTIYF	TGTGCCTGGAGTGAGCAAGCTGGAAACACCATATATTTT
TRBJ1-2	.	TRBV27	.	CASSLRGGGGYTF	TGTGCCAGCAGTTTACGAGGGGGAGGTGGCTACACCTTC
TRBJ2-4	TRBD2	TRBV19	.	CASSIALAGGQNIQYF	TGTGCCAGTAGTATCGCCCTAGCGGGGGGCCAAAACATTCAGTACTTC
TRBJ2-3	TRBD1	TRBV30	.	CAWVQQGAMYTQYF	TGTGCCTGGGTTCAACAGGGGGCTATGTATACGCAGTATTTT
TRBJ2-1	.	TRBV28	.	CASRGRPYNEQFF	TGTGCCAGCAGGGGGAGACCCTACAATGAGCAGTTCTTC
TRBJ2-3	.	TRBV25-1	.	CASSESVQPGDTQYF	TGTGCCAGCAGTGAATCAGTCCAACCAGGGGATACGCAGTATTTT
TRBJ2-2	.	TRBV7-2	once	CASSLVAGDTGELFF	TGTGCCAGCAGCTTAGTTGCAGGGGACACCGGGGAGCTGTTTTTT
TRBJ2-1	.	TRBV1	once	CTSSPCCRDNEQFF	TGCACCAGCAGCCCCTGTTGCCGGGACAATGAGCAGTTCTTC
TRBJ1-2	TRBD1	TRBV28	.	CASSSPGTAYGYTF	TGTGCCAGCAGCTCACCCGGGACAGCCTATGGCTACACCTTC
TRBJ2-1	TRBD1	TRBV6-5	few	CASSDSGTGLNEQFF	TGTGCCAGCAGTGACTCCGGGACAGGGCTCAATGAGCAGTTCTTC
TRBJ2-5	.	TRBV7-9	.	CASSPGPSLGTQYF	TGTGCCAGCAGCCCGGGACCAAGCCTAGGGACCCAGTACTTC
TRBJ2-3	.	TRBV18	.	CASSLTQGFGDTQYF	TGTGCCAGCTCACTAACACAGGGTTTCGGAGATACGCAGTATTTT
TRBJ1-4	.	TRBV28	.	CASRPTGTKEKLFF	TGTGCCAGCAGGCCGACAGGTACTAAAGAAAAACTGTTTTTT
TRBJ2-3	TRBD2	TRBV28	.	CASRTSGPLRADTQYF	TGTGCCAGCAGGACTAGCGGGCCTCTCCGTGCAGATACGCAGTATTTT
TRBJ1-4	.	TRBV11-2	.	CASSLHRDSDEKLFF	TGTGCCAGCAGCCTCCACCGGGACTCAGATGAAAAACTGTTTTTT
TRBJ2-5	TRBD2	TRBV18	.	CASSPRGLGGETQYF	TGTGCCAGCTCACCGAGAGGACTAGGTGGGGAGACCCAGTACTTC
TRBJ1-2	.	TRBV19	.	CASSIKSSNYGYTF	TGTGCCAGTAGTATAAAGAGTTCTAACTATGGCTACACCTTC
TRBJ2-5	.	TRBV12-5	.	CASAGPNQETQYF	TGTGCTAGTGCCGGACCGAACCAAGAGACCCAGTACTTC
TRBJ2-2	TRBD1	TRBV5-1	once	CASSEGQGDTGELFF	TGCGCCAGCAGTGAGGGACAGGGTGATACCGGGGAGCTGTTTTTT
TRBJ1-2	.	TRBV6-1	.	CASSEDPGAFYGYTF	TGTGCCAGCAGTGAAGATCCAGGGGCCTTCTATGGCTACACCTTC
TRBJ1-5	.	TRBV6-5	.	CASSYRADQPQHF	TGTGCCAGCAGTTACAGGGCGGACCAGCCCCAGCATTTT
TRBJ1-4	.	TRBV27	.	CASKRDRFPNEKLFF	TGTGCCAGCAAAAGGGACCGATTCCCTAATGAAAAACTGTTTTTT
TRBJ2-1	.	TRBV29-1	.	CSVIGTAPSGQFF	TGCAGCGTTATTGGGACTGCCCCGAGCGGGCAGTTCTTC
TRBJ2-5	.	TRBV2	.	CASSGTDQETQYF	TGTGCCAGCAGTGGGACAGACCAAGAGACCCAGTACTTC
TRBJ2-2	.	TRBV4-3	.	CASSQERRVGELFF	TGCGCCAGCAGCCAAGAGAGGAGGGTCGGGGAGCTGTTTTTT
TRBJ2-4	.	TRBV6-1	once	CASSEITTGSKNIQYF	TGTGCCAGCAGTGAAATCACCACGGGCTCCAAAAACATTCAGTACTTC